This is a list of T cell receptor beta chains from one sample in a study of cytomegalovirus exposure and HLA in healthy donors. The method was immunoSEQ multiplex PCR; TCRdb's version includes in-frame clones alone and lacks a portion of them. The repertoire holds fewer than 250,000 clones, with roughly 88% as singletons. Sequenced material: PBMCs. All receptors come from a boy aged 2 to 9 in good health and CMV-seronegative. Both conserved end residues are part of each CDR3. A D gene is named only where the DNA matches it firmly. Some rows have no size entry. The others give once, few or many, or a class for an expanded clone.

clone_size j_call d_call v_call cdr3_nt cdr3_aa
- TRBJ2-6 TRBD1 TRBV7-8 TGTGCCAGCCGACAGGGGGCAGCTGGGGCCAACGTCCTGACTTTC CASRQGAAGANVLTF
- TRBJ2-7 TRBD2 TRBV7-9 TGTGCCAGCAGCTTAGGTCCTAGCGGAGATCCCTACGAGCAGTACTTC CASSLGPSGDPYEQYF
- TRBJ2-7 TRBD1 TRBV9 TGTGCCAGCAGCGTAGGGGACAGGGCCACCTACGAGCAGTACTTC CASSVGDRATYEQYF
- TRBJ2-2 TRBD2 TRBV4-2 TGTGCCAGCAGCCAGGGGACTAGCGGGAGGGGCGGCGGGGAGCTGTTTTTT CASSQGTSGRGGGELFF
- TRBJ2-1 - TRBV13 TGTGCCAGCAGCGTCGGGGGGCGCTCCTACAATGAGCAGTTCTTC CASSVGGRSYNEQFF
- TRBJ1-1 - TRBV14 TGTGCCAGCAGCCGCCTCAGGGGAGGGGTGAACACTGAAGCTTTCTTT CASSRLRGGVNTEAFF
- TRBJ2-7 - TRBV6-5 TGTGCCAGCAGTTACTACAGCGGAACTCTCTCGGGGGAGCAGTACTTC CASSYYSGTLSGEQYF
- TRBJ1-1 - TRBV30 TGTGCCTGGCAAGACAGCGCCGGGGGAGCTTTCTTT CAWQDSAGGAFF
- TRBJ2-1 TRBD1 TRBV27 TGTGCCAGCAGTTTAGTCAGGGGGACCTCCAATGAGCAGTTCTTC CASSLVRGTSNEQFF
- TRBJ1-3 - TRBV4-1 TGCGCCAGCAGCCTCTTGGTGGAGAGCTCTGGAAACACCATATATTTT CASSLLVESSGNTIYF
- TRBJ2-3 TRBD1 TRBV6-5 TGTGCCAGCAGTTATGGACAGGCCACAGATACGCAGTATTTT CASSYGQATDTQYF
- TRBJ1-1 TRBD1 TRBV7-8 TGTGCCAGCAGCGAAGGACAGGGCCCGAACACTGAAGCTTTCTTT CASSEGQGPNTEAFF
- TRBJ2-3 TRBD2 TRBV7-9 TGTGCCAGCAGCCCAACTAGCGCGTCCGATACGCAGTATTTT CASSPTSASDTQYF
- TRBJ2-7 - TRBV11-1 TGTGCCAGCAGCGTCCCCTACTACGAGCAGTACTTC CASSVPYYEQYF
- TRBJ2-4 - TRBV6-1 TGTGCCAGCAGTGAAGTCCGGTTAGCCAAAAACATTCAGTACTTC CASSEVRLAKNIQYF
- TRBJ2-3 - TRBV4-2 TGTGCCAGCAGCCAAGGTAAACTAGTCAATACGCAGTATTTT CASSQGKLVNTQYF
- TRBJ2-7 TRBD1 TRBV9 TGTGCCAGCAGCGTAGAGACAGGGGGAGACGAGCAGTACTTC CASSVETGGDEQYF
- TRBJ2-7 - TRBV5-5 TGTGCCAGCAGCCCTGACAGAGGCCACTCCTACGAGCAGTACTTC CASSPDRGHSYEQYF
- TRBJ1-2 TRBD1 TRBV5-4 TGTGCCAGCAGCCCACAGGGGTTTGACTATGGCTACACCTTC CASSPQGFDYGYTF
- TRBJ1-2 TRBD1 TRBV12-5 TGTGCTAGTGGTTTGACGTCGGGACAGGGGTATGGCTACACCTTC CASGLTSGQGYGYTF
- TRBJ2-7 TRBD1 TRBV6-5 TGTGCCAGCAGCTACGCCCGGGACAGGGGTCTCGAGCAGTACTTC CASSYARDRGLEQYF
- TRBJ2-5 - TRBV5-6 TGTGCCAGCAGCTTGAGAGGCGATATCCAAGAGACCCAGTACTTC CASSLRGDIQETQYF
- TRBJ2-3 - TRBV18 TGTGCCAGCTCACCGAGTACGTCGGGAGCAGATACGCAGTATTTT CASSPSTSGADTQYF
- TRBJ2-7 TRBD1 TRBV6-4 TGTGCCAGCAGTTCCTTTGGGACAGGGGCCTACGAGCAGTACTTC CASSSFGTGAYEQYF
- TRBJ1-4 - TRBV28 TGTGCCAGCAGCGAGGGCAGGGGTCAAAATGAAAAACTGTTTTTT CASSEGRGQNEKLFF
- TRBJ1-5 TRBD1 TRBV2 TGTGCCAGCAGTGAAGTTGGACAGGGGGGAGACAATCAGCCCCAGCATTTT CASSEVGQGGDNQPQHF
- TRBJ1-4 - TRBV4-1 TGCGCCAGCAGCCAAGCGCGCCTAGAAAAACTGTTTTTT CASSQARLEKLFF
- TRBJ2-7 - TRBV5-1 TGCGCCAGCAGCCTAGGACAGTCCTACGAGCAGTACTTC CASSLGQSYEQYF
- TRBJ1-2 - TRBV2 TGTGCCAGCAGTGGCGGGTCAGGACTCAACTATGGCTACACCTTC CASSGGSGLNYGYTF
- TRBJ2-2 - TRBV6-5 TGTGCCAGCAGCAGGGTGGACACCGGGGAGCTGTTTTTT CASSRVDTGELFF
- TRBJ2-7 TRBD1 TRBV7-8 TGTGCCAGCGCGGACAGGGTCTCCTACGAGCAGTACTTC CASADRVSYEQYF
once TRBJ1-5 - TRBV27 TGTGCCAGCAGGGTGACAGGCGGCAATCAGCCCCAGCATTTT CASRVTGGNQPQHF
- TRBJ1-5 - TRBV7-2 TGTGCCAGCAGCTCGGGGTATAGCAATCAGCCCCAGCATTTT CASSSGYSNQPQHF
- TRBJ1-2 - TRBV19 TGTGCCAGTAGTATACGGAGTCCGGGGATCTTCTATGGCTACACCTTC CASSIRSPGIFYGYTF
- TRBJ2-5 TRBD2 TRBV7-9 TGTGCCAGCAGCCCACGCGGGGGGGGCCTCCAAGAGACCCAGTACTTC CASSPRGGGLQETQYF
- TRBJ1-5 - TRBV5-1 TGCGCCAGCAGCCCGACAGGAAATAGCAATCAGCCCCAGCATTTT CASSPTGNSNQPQHF
- TRBJ1-2 TRBD1 TRBV29-1 TGCAGCGTTGTGACAGGGGATAACTATGGCTACACCTTC CSVVTGDNYGYTF
- TRBJ1-5 - TRBV25-1 TGTGCCAGCACCGGAGGGTGGGACAATCAGCCCCAGCATTTT CASTGGWDNQPQHF
- TRBJ1-2 TRBD1 TRBV5-6 TGTGCCAGCAGCTTCGGGACAGGGCATGGCTACACCTTC CASSFGTGHGYTF
few TRBJ2-7 TRBD2 TRBV30 TGTGCCTGGAGTCTAACTAGCGGGGCCTCGTACTTC CAWSLTSGASYF
- TRBJ1-2 TRBD1 TRBV7-8 TGTGCCAGCAGCTTAGCTCCGGGGACAGGGGCAGTCTATGGCTACACCTTC CASSLAPGTGAVYGYTF
- TRBJ1-2 TRBD1 TRBV5-1 TGCGCCAGCAGCCCCCAGGGGGCCGACTATGGCTACACCTTC CASSPQGADYGYTF
- TRBJ1-3 - TRBV21-1 TGTGCCAGCAGCCTTATCGGGACTGCTATCTCTGGAAACACCATATATTTT CASSLIGTAISGNTIYF
- TRBJ1-5 TRBD1 TRBV6-4 TGTGCCAGCATAGGCGGGACAGGCGGCCAGCCCCAGCATTTT CASIGGTGGQPQHF
- TRBJ2-2 - TRBV29-1 TGCAGCGTTGCGCAGGGGTCCACCGGGGAGCTGTTTTTT CSVAQGSTGELFF
- TRBJ1-2 TRBD1 TRBV20-1 TGCAGTGCTAGGGAACAGGGGATAGACACCTTC CSAREQGIDTF
- TRBJ2-7 TRBD1 TRBV5-5 TGTGCCAGCAGCTTTGGGCGACAGGGATACTACGAGCAGTACTTC CASSFGRQGYYEQYF
- TRBJ2-3 TRBD2 TRBV6-5 TGTGCCAGCAGTTACTCGATGGGGGGGAGCACAGATACGCAGTATTTT CASSYSMGGSTDTQYF
- TRBJ1-4 - TRBV9 TGTGCCAGCAGCGTCGCGACAGCAACTAATGAAAAACTGTTTTTT CASSVATATNEKLFF
- TRBJ2-3 TRBD2 TRBV13 TGTGCCAGCAGCTGGCGGAGCGGGACGGAAGATACGCAGTATTTT CASSWRSGTEDTQYF
- TRBJ2-3 - TRBV5-4 TGTGCCAGCAGCTTGATAGGGGCAGGCACAGATACGCAGTATTTT CASSLIGAGTDTQYF
- TRBJ2-7 TRBD2 TRBV4-1 TGCGCCAGCAGCCAAACTAGCGGGAGTTCCTACGAGCAGTACTTC CASSQTSGSSYEQYF
- TRBJ1-2 - TRBV6-5 TGTGCCAGCAGACAAGACAGGCCGGTCGGCTACACCTTC CASRQDRPVGYTF
few TRBJ2-2 - TRBV6-1 TGTGCCAGCAGTGAGTTCAGGGGAAACACCGGGGAGCTGTTTTTT CASSEFRGNTGELFF
- TRBJ2-3 - TRBV7-9 TGTGCCAGCAGCTTAGCGCGGGGCGGGAGCACAGATACGCAGTATTTT CASSLARGGSTDTQYF
- TRBJ2-6 - TRBV18 TGTGCCAGCTCACACATGGACAGCTCTGGGGCCAACGTCCTGACTTTC CASSHMDSSGANVLTF
- TRBJ2-7 - TRBV11-1 TGTGCCAGCAGCTTAGAGATCGGAGACTACGAGCAGTACTTC CASSLEIGDYEQYF
once TRBJ1-4 - TRBV20-1 TGCAGTGCTAGAGTCGGGGAAAAACTGTTTTTT CSARVGEKLFF